This TCR beta chain appears in the sequencing data of a study of OX40 agonist ivuxolimab in advanced cancers. Study overall: Ivuxolimab, which is an agonistic anti-OX40 (CD134) antibody, was administered to the patients. Partial responses occurred in Three dose-escalation patients, one with hepatocellular carcinoma and two with cutaneous melanoma. Findings and limits, study-wide: Within 6 weeks, CD4+ and CD8+ blood T cells expanded clonally at 0.1 to 3.0 mg/kg.

A word on this clone: Antigen unknown.

Using immunoSEQ multiplex PCR, the repertoire was profiled, and TCRdb retains in-frame clones only, with some absent. The table has under 85,000 clones, around four fifths seen once; the top ten hold roughly 5.4%. Exclusion of a patient followed from autoimmune disease history or systemic immunosuppression. CDR3 length: 13 amino acids. Trimming stripped 3 bases from V and 2 bases from J, with 7 bases between. Germline values: CDR1 MDHEN, CDR2 SYDVKM. The J gene is TRBJ1-2, the V gene TRBV28; no clear D gene. The TCR was taken from an adult with an advanced solid tumor such as melanoma, head and neck, liver or kidney cancer. The sample here was CD4+ or CD8+ T cells sorted from blood, taken in a trial of the OX40 agonist ivuxolimab. CDR3 DNA: TGTGCCAGCAGTTTGAGCAGAAACTATGGCTACACCTTC. It specifies CASSLSRNYGYTF.